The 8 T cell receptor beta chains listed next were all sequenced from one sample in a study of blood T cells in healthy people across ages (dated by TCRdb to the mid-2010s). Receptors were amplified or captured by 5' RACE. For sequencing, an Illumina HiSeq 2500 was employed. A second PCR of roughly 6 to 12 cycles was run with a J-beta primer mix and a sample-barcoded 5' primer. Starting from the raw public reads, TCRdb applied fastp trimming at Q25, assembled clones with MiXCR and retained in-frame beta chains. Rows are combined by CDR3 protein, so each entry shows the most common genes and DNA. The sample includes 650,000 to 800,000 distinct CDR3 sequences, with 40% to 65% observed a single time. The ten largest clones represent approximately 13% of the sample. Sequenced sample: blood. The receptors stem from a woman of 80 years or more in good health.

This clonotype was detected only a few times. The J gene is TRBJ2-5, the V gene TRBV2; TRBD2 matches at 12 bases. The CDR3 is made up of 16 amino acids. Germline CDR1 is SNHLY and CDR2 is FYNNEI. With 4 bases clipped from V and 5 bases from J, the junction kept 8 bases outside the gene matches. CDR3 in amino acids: CASSGGLAGWGETQYF. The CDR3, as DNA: TGTGCCAGCAGTGGCGGACTAGCGGGATGGGGTGAGACCCAGTACTTC.

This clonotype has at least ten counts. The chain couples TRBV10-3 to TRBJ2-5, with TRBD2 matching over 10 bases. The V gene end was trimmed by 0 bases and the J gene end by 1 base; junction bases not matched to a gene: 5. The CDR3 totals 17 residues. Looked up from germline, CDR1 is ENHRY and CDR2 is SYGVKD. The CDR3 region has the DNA TGTGCCATCAGTGAGTCGATTCAGCGGGGGGGCCAAGAGACCCAGTACTTC. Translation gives CAISESIQRGGQETQYF.

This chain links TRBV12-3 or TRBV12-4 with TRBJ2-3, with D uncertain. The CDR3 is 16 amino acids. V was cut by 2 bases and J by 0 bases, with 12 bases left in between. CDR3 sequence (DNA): TGTGCCAGCAGTTTAACCAGCAGAACTAGCACAGATACGCAGTATTTT. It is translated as CASSLTSRTSTDTQYF.

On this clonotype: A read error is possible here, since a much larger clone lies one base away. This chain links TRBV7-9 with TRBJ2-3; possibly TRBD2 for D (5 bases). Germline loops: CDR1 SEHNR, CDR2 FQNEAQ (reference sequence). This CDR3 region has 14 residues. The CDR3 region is CAGRSSGYTDTQYF. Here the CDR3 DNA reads TGTGCCGGCAGGTCCTCGGGATACACAGATACGCAGTATTTT.

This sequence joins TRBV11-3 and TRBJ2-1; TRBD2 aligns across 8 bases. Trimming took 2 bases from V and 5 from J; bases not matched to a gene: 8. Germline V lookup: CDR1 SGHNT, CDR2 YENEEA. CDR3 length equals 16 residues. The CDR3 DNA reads TGTGCCAGCAGCTTAAAAGGTGGCGGGAGGAACAATGAGCAGTTCTTC. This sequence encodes CASSLKGGGRNNEQFF.

The CDR3: CASTAGGKNIQYF. The CDR3 DNA is TGTGCCAGCACCGCTGGGGGCAAAAACATTCAGTACTTC. The V gene is TRBV28, the J gene TRBJ2-7; D possibly matches TRBD1 or TRBD2 (5 bases each). The DNA matches TRBJ2-4 better at its end, which makes the J call doubtful. Germline lookup yields CDR1 MDHEN and CDR2 SYDVKM. The CDR3 loop spans 13 amino acids.

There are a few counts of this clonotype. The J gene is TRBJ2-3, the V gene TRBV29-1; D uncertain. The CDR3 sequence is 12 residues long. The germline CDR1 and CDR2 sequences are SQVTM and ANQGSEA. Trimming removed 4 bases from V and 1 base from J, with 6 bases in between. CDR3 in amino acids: CSVARGTDTQYF. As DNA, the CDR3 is TGCAGCGTTGCTAGGGGCACAGATACGCAGTATTTT.

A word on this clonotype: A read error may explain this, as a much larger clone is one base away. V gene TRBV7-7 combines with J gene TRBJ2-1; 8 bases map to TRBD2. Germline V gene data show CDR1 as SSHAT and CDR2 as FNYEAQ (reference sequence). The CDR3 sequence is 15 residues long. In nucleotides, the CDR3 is TGTGCTGGCAGCCCGGGAGCGGGGGAGTACAATGAGCAGTTCTTC. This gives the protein CAGSPGAGEYNEQFF.